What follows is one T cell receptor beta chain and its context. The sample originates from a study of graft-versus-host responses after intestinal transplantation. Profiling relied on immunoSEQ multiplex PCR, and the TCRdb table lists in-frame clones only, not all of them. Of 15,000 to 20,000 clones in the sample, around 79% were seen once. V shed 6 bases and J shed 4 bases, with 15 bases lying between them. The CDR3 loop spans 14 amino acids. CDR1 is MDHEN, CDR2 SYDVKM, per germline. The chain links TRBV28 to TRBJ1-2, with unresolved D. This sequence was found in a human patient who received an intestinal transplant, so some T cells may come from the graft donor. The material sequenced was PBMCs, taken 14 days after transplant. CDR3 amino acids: CASSIDVTGYGYTF. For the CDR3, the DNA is TGTGCCAGCAGCATCGACGTTACGGGCTATGGCTACACCTTC.